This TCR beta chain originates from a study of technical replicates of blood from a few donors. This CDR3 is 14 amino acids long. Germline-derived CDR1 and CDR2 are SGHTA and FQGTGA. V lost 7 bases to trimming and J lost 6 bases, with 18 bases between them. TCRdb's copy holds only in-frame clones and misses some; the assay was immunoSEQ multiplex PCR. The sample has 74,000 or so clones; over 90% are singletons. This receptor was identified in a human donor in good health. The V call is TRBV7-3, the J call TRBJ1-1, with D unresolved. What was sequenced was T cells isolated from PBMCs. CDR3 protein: CASNMDGDWAEAFF. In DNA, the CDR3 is TGTGCCAGCAATATGGACGGGGATTGGGCTGAAGCTTTCTTT.